This T cell receptor beta chain was sequenced during a study of CD8 T cells in Susac syndrome. Notes on the study in general: An acknowledgment was made by the study that its TCR sequencing and HLA analysis involved relatively few individuals.

In regard to this clonotype: What it binds is unknown.

Sequencing targeted TCR beta in T cells from blood (CD8+ and CD4+). With random hexamers, reverse transcription was performed on roughly 0.45 to 1 ug of RNA. The immunoSEQ assay covered 54 Vbeta and 13 Jbeta segments for CDR3. MiXCR, run by TCRdb on the immunoSEQ multiplex PCR reads, gives a single entry per CDR3 protein. This sample has about 190,000 distinct CDR3 sequences, with approximately 95% found just once. The CDR3 is 13 amino acids. Germline-derived CDR1 and CDR2 are SGHDT and YYEEEE. Trimming took off 7 bases at V and 7 bases at J, with 12 bases between the two ends. V is TRBV5-6 and J is TRBJ1-6; D may be TRBD1 (6 bases). The TCR comes from a human donor in good health. Sequences were obtained from CD4+ T cells from PBMCs. The CDR3 coding sequence is TGTGCCAGCGAAGGACAGACGAATTCACCCCTCCACTTT. Translating gives CASEGQTNSPLHF.